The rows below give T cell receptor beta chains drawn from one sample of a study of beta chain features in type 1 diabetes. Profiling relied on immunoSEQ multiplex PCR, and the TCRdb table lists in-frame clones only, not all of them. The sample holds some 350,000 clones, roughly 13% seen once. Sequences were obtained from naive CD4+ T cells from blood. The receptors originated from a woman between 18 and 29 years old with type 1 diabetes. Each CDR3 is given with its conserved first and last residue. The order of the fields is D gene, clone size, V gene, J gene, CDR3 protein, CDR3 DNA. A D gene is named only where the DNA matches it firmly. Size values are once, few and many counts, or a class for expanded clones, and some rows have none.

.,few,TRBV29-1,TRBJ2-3,CSVRLRQADTQYF,TGCAGCGTTCGGCTAAGGCAGGCAGATACGCAGTATTTT
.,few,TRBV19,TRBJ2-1,CASSIGHASDYNEQFF,TGTGCCAGTAGTATAGGTCACGCTAGCGACTACAATGAGCAGTTCTTC
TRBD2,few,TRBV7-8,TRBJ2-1,CASSFFSSGRANEQFF,TGTGCCAGCAGCTTTTTCTCTAGCGGGAGGGCCAATGAGCAGTTCTTC
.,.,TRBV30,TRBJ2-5,CAWSPGGGETQYF,TGTGCCTGGAGCCCAGGAGGAGGGGAGACCCAGTACTTC
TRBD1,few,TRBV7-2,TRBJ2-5,CASSEGNRGRRETQYF,TGTGCCAGCAGCGAAGGGAACAGGGGGCGCCGAGAGACCCAGTACTTC
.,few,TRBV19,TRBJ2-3,CASSIIAAGTDTQYF,TGTGCCAGTAGTATTATCGCGGCGGGCACAGATACGCAGTATTTT
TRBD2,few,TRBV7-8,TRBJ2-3,CASSLATSAGYTQYF,TGTGCCAGCAGCTTAGCGACTAGCGCTGGGTATACGCAGTATTTT
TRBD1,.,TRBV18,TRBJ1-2,CASSPDRVHGYTF,TGTGCCAGCTCACCCGACAGGGTGCATGGCTACACCTTC
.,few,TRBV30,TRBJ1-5,CAWSGHSNQPQHF,TGTGCCTGGAGTGGACATAGCAATCAGCCCCAGCATTTT
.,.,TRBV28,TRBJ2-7,CASSIGTQGYEQYF,TGTGCCAGCAGTATCGGGACACAAGGCTACGAGCAGTACTTC
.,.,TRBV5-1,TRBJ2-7,CASSLGDSSYEQYF,TGCGCCAGCAGCTTGGGAGACAGTTCCTACGAGCAGTACTTC
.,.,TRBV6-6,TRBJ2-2,CASRNRDTGELFF,TGTGCCAGCAGGAACAGGGACACCGGGGAGCTGTTTTTT
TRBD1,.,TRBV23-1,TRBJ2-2,CASSQQGTGTGELFF,TGCGCCAGCAGTCAACAGGGGACAGGCACCGGGGAGCTGTTTTTT
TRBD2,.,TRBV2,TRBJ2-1,CASGPITSGKYNEQFF,TGTGCCAGCGGACCGATAACTAGCGGGAAGTACAATGAGCAGTTCTTC
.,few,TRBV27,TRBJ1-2,CASSPRQRTSYGYTF,TGTGCCAGCAGTCCAAGACAGCGAACAAGCTATGGCTACACCTTC
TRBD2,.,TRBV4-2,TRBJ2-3,CASSQVSGRVADTQYF,TGTGCCAGCAGCCAAGTCAGCGGGAGGGTGGCAGATACGCAGTATTTT
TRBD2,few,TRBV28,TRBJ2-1,CASSPRLAGAEQFF,TGTGCCAGCAGCCCCCGACTAGCGGGGGCGGAGCAGTTCTTC
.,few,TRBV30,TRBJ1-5,CAWSYQSGLGPQHF,TGTGCCTGGAGTTATCAAAGCGGTTTGGGACCCCAGCATTTT
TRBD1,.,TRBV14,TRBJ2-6,CASSQLRTGSGANVLTF,TGTGCCAGCAGCCAACTAAGGACAGGGTCTGGGGCCAACGTCCTGACTTTC
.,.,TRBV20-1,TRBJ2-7,CSARVKYEQYF,TGCAGTGCTAGAGTTAAATACGAGCAGTACTTC
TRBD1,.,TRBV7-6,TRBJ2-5,CASSLGPSGGETQYF,TGTGCCAGCAGCTTAGGCCCCTCAGGGGGAGAGACCCAGTACTTC
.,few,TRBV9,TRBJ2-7,CASSVAASRSYEQYF,TGTGCCAGCAGCGTAGCGGCTAGCCGTTCCTACGAGCAGTACTTC
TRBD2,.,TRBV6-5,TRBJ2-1,CASGAAGGPYNEQFF,TGTGCCAGCGGGGCGGCGGGAGGCCCGTACAATGAGCAGTTCTTC
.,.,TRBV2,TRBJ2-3,CASSGDIRTDTQYF,TGTGCCAGCAGTGGGGACATCAGGACAGATACGCAGTATTTT
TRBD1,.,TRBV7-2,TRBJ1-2,CASSSGRTGYGYTF,TGTGCCAGCAGCTCAGGCCGGACAGGTTATGGCTACACCTTC
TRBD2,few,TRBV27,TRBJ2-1,CASSSTTGTSGTPLREQFF,TGTGCCAGCAGTTCGACAACCGGGACTAGCGGCACCCCGTTACGTGAGCAGTTCTTC
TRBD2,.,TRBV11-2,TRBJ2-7,CASSFTSGSYEQYF,TGTGCCAGCAGCTTCACTAGCGGGAGCTACGAGCAGTACTTC
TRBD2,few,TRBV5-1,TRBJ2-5,CASSSLAAETQYF,TGCGCCAGCAGCTCACTAGCGGCAGAGACCCAGTACTTC
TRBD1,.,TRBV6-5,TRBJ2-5,CASSRDRVQETQYF,TGTGCCAGCAGTAGAGACAGGGTTCAAGAGACCCAGTACTTC
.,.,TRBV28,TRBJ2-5,CASSLGGRGTQYF,TGTGCCAGCAGTTTAGGAGGGCGGGGGACCCAGTACTTC
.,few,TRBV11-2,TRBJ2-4,CASSLDRGTIYF,TGTGCCAGCAGCTTAGACCGTGGCACCATTTACTTC
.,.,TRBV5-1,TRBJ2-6,CASSITGTGANVLTF,TGCGCCAGCAGCATCACAGGGACTGGGGCCAACGTCCTGACTTTC
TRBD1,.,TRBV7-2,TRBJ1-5,CASSPRRQGANQPQHF,TGTGCCAGCAGCCCACGCCGACAGGGGGCGAATCAGCCCCAGCATTTT
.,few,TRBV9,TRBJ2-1,CASSVVQWVGEQFF,TGTGCCAGCAGCGTAGTCCAGTGGGTCGGGGAGCAGTTCTTC
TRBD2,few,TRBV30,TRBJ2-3,CAWSTPSGRTDTQYF,TGTGCCTGGAGTACCCCTAGCGGGAGGACAGATACGCAGTATTTT
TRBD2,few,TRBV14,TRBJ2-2,CASSQDRWREAHTGELFF,TGTGCCAGCAGCCAAGATCGATGGCGGGAGGCGCACACCGGGGAGCTGTTTTTT
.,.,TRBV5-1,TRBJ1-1,CASSLVSLGHPNTEAFF,TGCGCCAGCAGCTTGGTCTCTCTGGGACACCCGAACACTGAAGCTTTCTTT
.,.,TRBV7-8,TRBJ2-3,CASSRPLATRYF,TGTGCCAGCAGCCGTCCCCTGGCCACCCGGTATTTT
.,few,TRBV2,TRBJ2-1,CASSTGLSSYNEQFF,TGTGCCAGCAGTACAGGGTTGAGCTCCTACAATGAGCAGTTCTTC
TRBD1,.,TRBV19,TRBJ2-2,CASSTATGLAGELFF,TGTGCCAGTAGTACAGCGACAGGGTTGGCCGGGGAGCTGTTTTTT
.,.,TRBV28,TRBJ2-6,CASSTTGYGANVLTF,TGTGCCAGCAGCACCACAGGGTATGGGGCCAACGTCCTGACTTTC
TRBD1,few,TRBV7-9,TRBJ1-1,CASSLVRLGTGNTEAFF,TGTGCCAGCAGCTTAGTTAGATTGGGGACAGGAAACACTGAAGCTTTCTTT
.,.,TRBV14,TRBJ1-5,CASSRQTNQPQHF,TGTGCCAGCAGCCGACAGACCAATCAGCCCCAGCATTTT
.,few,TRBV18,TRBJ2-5,CASSAGHQETQYF,TGTGCCAGCTCAGCGGGACACCAAGAGACCCAGTACTTC
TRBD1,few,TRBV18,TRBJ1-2,CASSPAGQVKGYGYTF,TGTGCCAGCTCACCGGCCGGACAGGTTAAAGGCTATGGCTACACCTTC
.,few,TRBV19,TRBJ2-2,CASKVLGAGTGELFF,TGTGCCAGTAAGGTCTTAGGCGCGGGGACCGGGGAGCTGTTTTTT
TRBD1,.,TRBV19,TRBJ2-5,CASSPYPGQGKGETQYF,TGTGCCAGTAGTCCGTATCCCGGACAGGGGAAGGGGGAGACCCAGTACTTC
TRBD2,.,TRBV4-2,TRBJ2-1,CASSQEARTSGRAGNEQFF,TGTGCCAGCAGCCAAGAAGCCCGGACTAGCGGGAGGGCCGGTAATGAGCAGTTCTTC
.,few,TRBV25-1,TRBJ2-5,CASSVSETQYF,TGTGCCAGCAGTGTGTCGGAGACCCAGTACTTC
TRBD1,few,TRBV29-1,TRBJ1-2,CSVDFGTVHGYTF,TGCAGCGTTGACTTTGGGACAGTGCATGGCTACACCTTC
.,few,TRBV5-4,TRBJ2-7,CASSLGTNSAYEQYF,TGTGCCAGCAGCTTGGGCACAAATTCCGCCTACGAGCAGTACTTC
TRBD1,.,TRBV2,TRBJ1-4,CASRAEMDRINEKLFF,TGTGCCAGCAGGGCAGAAATGGACAGGATTAATGAAAAACTGTTTTTT
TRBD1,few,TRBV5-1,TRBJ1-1,CASSQGAPRGTEAFF,TGCGCCAGCAGTCAGGGGGCCCCCAGGGGGACTGAAGCTTTCTTT
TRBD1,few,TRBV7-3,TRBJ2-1,CASSFGQGAYNEQFF,TGTGCCAGCAGCTTCGGACAGGGGGCCTACAATGAGCAGTTCTTC
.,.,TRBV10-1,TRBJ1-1,CASSGQANTEAFF,TGCGCCAGCAGTGGACAGGCCAACACTGAAGCTTTCTTT
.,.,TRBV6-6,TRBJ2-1,CASKTRSEQFF,TGTGCCAGCAAAACAAGGAGTGAGCAGTTCTTC
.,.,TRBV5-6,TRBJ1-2,CASSTTTTGNYGYTF,TGTGCCAGCAGCACGACCACTACAGGGAACTATGGCTACACCTTC
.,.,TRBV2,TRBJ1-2,CASSESLTYYGYTF,TGTGCCAGCAGTGAGAGTTTGACTTACTATGGCTACACCTTC